These T cell receptor beta chains were read from a single sample in a study of cytomegalovirus exposure and HLA in healthy donors. Repertoires were generated with immunoSEQ multiplex PCR, while TCRdb's copy carries only in-frame clones and drops some. The sample holds around 100,000 clones, less than 80% seen once. Sequences were obtained from PBMCs. Receptors originate from a middle-aged man in good health and CMV-seronegative. The CDR3 runs from the conserved cysteine through the conserved F or W. D genes are given only for firm matches. Clone sizes are given selectively: once, few, many, or a class where the clone is expanded.

j_call d_call v_call clone_size cdr3_nt cdr3_aa
TRBJ1-3 . TRBV6-5 . TGTGCCAGCAGTTCAACAGGGAGAAACACCATATATTTT CASSSTGRNTIYF
TRBJ2-3 . TRBV28 once TGTGCCAGCAGTGAGGGCACAGATACGCAGTATTTT CASSEGTDTQYF
TRBJ1-1 TRBD1 TRBV2 . TGTGCCAGCAGTGTACAGGGGGCTGAGACTGAAGCTTTCTTT CASSVQGAETEAFF
TRBJ1-5 . TRBV27 . TGTGCCAGCAGACCCGGTGGTAGCAATCAGCCCCAGCATTTT CASRPGGSNQPQHF
TRBJ1-2 . TRBV28 . TGTGCCAGCAGTCCACAGGGTGGGTACTATGGCTACACCTTC CASSPQGGYYGYTF
TRBJ1-5 . TRBV6-1 few TGTGCCAGCAGTCCCAGGGTGAATAGCAATCAGCCCCAGCATTTT CASSPRVNSNQPQHF
TRBJ1-1 . TRBV6-5 . TGTGCCAGCAGTACAGGGTTACTAGGAGCTTTCTTT CASSTGLLGAFF
TRBJ1-1 . TRBV6-4 . TGTGCCAGCAGTGGAACATTATTGAACACTGAAGCTTTCTTT CASSGTLLNTEAFF
TRBJ1-5 TRBD1 TRBV7-2 . TGTGCCAGCAGCTTACGCCCCCCGGGACAGGGAATCAATCAGCCCCAGCATTTT CASSLRPPGQGINQPQHF
TRBJ2-5 TRBD1 TRBV7-2 once TGTGCCAGCAGCCAAGCAGTACAGGGGGCTCTGGAGACCCAGTACTTC CASSQAVQGALETQYF
TRBJ1-6 TRBD1 TRBV28 . TGTGCCAGCGGACAGGGTGACTCACCCCTCCACTTT CASGQGDSPLHF
TRBJ1-1 . TRBV10-3 . TGTGCCATCTCCGGGACTTTCACGACTGAAGCTTTCTTT CAISGTFTTEAFF
TRBJ2-2 TRBD1 TRBV4-3 . TGCGCCAGCGGACTGGAGTACCGGGACAGGGGTAACACCGGGGAGCTGTTTTTT CASGLEYRDRGNTGELFF
TRBJ2-2 TRBD1 TRBV11-3 . TGTGCCAGCACCAGGACAGGGGCCGGGGAGCTGTTTTTT CASTRTGAGELFF
TRBJ2-5 TRBD1 TRBV4-1 . TGCGCCAGCAGCCAGGCTAACAGGGGATTAGTGACCCAGTACTTC CASSQANRGLVTQYF
TRBJ1-2 TRBD1 TRBV7-9 once TGTTCCAGCAGCTTACCGGGACAGGGTAATGGCTACACCTTC CSSSLPGQGNGYTF
TRBJ1-2 . TRBV5-1 . TGCGCCAGCAGCTCCGTGGGGGCTTATGGCTACACCTTC CASSSVGAYGYTF
TRBJ2-5 . TRBV6-6 . TGTGCCAGCAGTCCAAAGCCCGAGACCCAGTACTTC CASSPKPETQYF
TRBJ1-1 . TRBV6-5 . TGTGCCAGCAGCTTGTTCCAGGGTGACACTGAAGCTTTCTTT CASSLFQGDTEAFF
TRBJ2-3 TRBD2 TRBV7-9 once TGTGCCAGCAGCTTGAGGGCGGGGGGGCTAGATACGCAGTATTTT CASSLRAGGLDTQYF
TRBJ1-4 TRBD1 TRBV6-1 . TGTGCCAGCAGTATTACAGGGGCGGGCGAAAAACTGTTTTTT CASSITGAGEKLFF
TRBJ1-1 . TRBV5-1 . TGCGCCAGCAGCTTGCAGGGTATGACTGAAGCTTTCTTT CASSLQGMTEAFF
TRBJ2-5 . TRBV18 . TGTGCCAGCTCACCACCAATGGGGCAGGAGACCCAGTACTTC CASSPPMGQETQYF
TRBJ1-5 . TRBV7-8 once TGTGCCAGCAGCTTAGCCCTAAACGGGCAGCCCCAGCATTTT CASSLALNGQPQHF
TRBJ2-7 TRBD2 TRBV23-1 . TGCGCCAGCAGTCCCTGTTCGGGGGGGCGAACCTACGAGCAGTACTTC CASSPCSGGRTYEQYF
TRBJ1-3 . TRBV6-5 . TGTGCCACTCAAGGGGTGGGAAACACCATATATTTT CATQGVGNTIYF
TRBJ2-1 TRBD2 TRBV19 . TGTGCCAGTAGTAGGGGACTAGTGGGGTACAATGAGCAGTTCTTC CASSRGLVGYNEQFF
TRBJ2-5 TRBD1 TRBV11-2 once TGTGCCAGCAGCGGACCGGGACAGGGGGCTTGGGAGACCCAGTACTTC CASSGPGQGAWETQYF
TRBJ2-1 TRBD2 TRBV27 . TGTGCCAGCAGAAGCTGGACTAGCGGATACAATGAGCAGTTCTTC CASRSWTSGYNEQFF
TRBJ1-2 . TRBV10-3 . TGTGCCATCAGTGAGTCGGCAGGGGCTTTCTATGGCTACACCTTC CAISESAGAFYGYTF
TRBJ2-5 . TRBV6-1 . TGTGCCAGCAGCACTAAAGAGACCCAGTACTTC CASSTKETQYF
TRBJ2-3 . TRBV19 . TGTGCCAGTAGTATAAGCCTGGCGGAGGCAGATACGCAGTATTTT CASSISLAEADTQYF
TRBJ1-1 TRBD1 TRBV7-2 . TGTGCCAGCAGCTTAACAGGGGGGGTCGGTGAAGCTTTCTTT CASSLTGGVGEAFF
TRBJ1-1 TRBD1 TRBV19 . TGTGCCAGTAGTCCTGGACAGGGGAGTACTGAAGCTTTCTTT CASSPGQGSTEAFF
TRBJ1-5 . TRBV28 . TGTGCCAGCAGTCGACCTCAGGGGCGGGGGCAGCCCCAGCATTTT CASSRPQGRGQPQHF
TRBJ1-1 . TRBV7-2 . TGTGCCAGCAGCTCTTTATCCGGTACTGAAGCTTTCTTT CASSSLSGTEAFF
TRBJ1-6 . TRBV5-5 once TGTGCCAGCAGCCCGGGCAGGGGTGCTAATTCACCCCTCCACTTT CASSPGRGANSPLHF
TRBJ2-2 TRBD2 TRBV10-1 . TGCGCCAGCAGTGACATCCGCTCCGGGAGGCCCGGGGAGCTGTTTTTT CASSDIRSGRPGELFF
TRBJ2-2 TRBD2 TRBV4-2 . TGTGCCAGCCTGGGACTAGCTGTCGGGGAGCTGTTTTTT CASLGLAVGELFF
TRBJ1-5 TRBD1 TRBV7-2 few TGTGCCAGCAGCCCGGACAGGGGACAGCCCCAGCATTTT CASSPDRGQPQHF
TRBJ1-5 . TRBV6-5 . TGTGCCAGCAGACCATTACAGGAGAGCAATCAGCCCCAGCATTTT CASRPLQESNQPQHF
TRBJ2-3 TRBD2 TRBV10-3 . TGTGCCATCAGCTACAGCGGGGTTGGCACAGATACGCAGTATTTT CAISYSGVGTDTQYF
TRBJ2-3 TRBD2 TRBV4-2 once TGTGCCAGTCAGGGACTAGCGGGCACAGATACGCAGTATTTT CASQGLAGTDTQYF
TRBJ1-1 . TRBV7-9 few TGTGCCAGCAGCTTAGATCCAGGGAAAGCTTTCTTT CASSLDPGKAFF
TRBJ2-7 . TRBV7-9 . TGTGCCAGCAGCCCGCGGACAGCCGGACTCGAGCAGTACTTC CASSPRTAGLEQYF
TRBJ1-2 TRBD1 TRBV30 few TGTGCCTGGCACCGGGACAGGGTCATTCGTGGTGATGGCTACACCTTC CAWHRDRVIRGDGYTF
TRBJ1-6 . TRBV5-4 . TGTGCCAGCAGCTCCGACGGACAGTATAATTCACCCCTCCACTTT CASSSDGQYNSPLHF
TRBJ2-2 . TRBV5-4 . TGTGCCAGCAGCTTAGACAGGAAGTCCACCGGGGAGCTGTTTTTT CASSLDRKSTGELFF
TRBJ1-5 TRBD1 TRBV2 . TGTGCCAGCAGCGGGACAGGGGGCGCGCAGCCCCAGCATTTT CASSGTGGAQPQHF